This is a list of T cell receptor beta chains from one sample in a study of tumor and adjacent non-tumor tissue in lung cancer. TCRdb re-called the multiplex PCR reads with MiXCR, one entry per CDR3 protein. This sample has tens of thousands of distinct CDR3 sequences; just over 65% occur once, and the top ten carry around 20%. Sequencing input: lung tumor tissue. Receptors were obtained from a man aged 60 to 75 with non-small cell lung cancer. CDR3s include the opening cysteine and the closing phenylalanine or tryptophan. D genes are given only for firm matches. Clone size is not always given. Where it is, it says once, few, many or a class for expanded clones.

v_call	j_call	clone_size	d_call	cdr3_nt	cdr3_aa
TRBV19	TRBJ2-3	.	.	TGTGCCAGTAGCATAGTTTGGGCAGTTCCAGATACGCAGTATTTT	CASSIVWAVPDTQYF
TRBV20-1	TRBJ2-7	few	.	TGCAGTGCTGGAGATAGGGACGAGCAGTACTTC	CSAGDRDEQYF
TRBV29-1	TRBJ1-1	many	TRBD1	TGCAGCGTGGAACAGGGGGCGGCTGAAGCTTTCTTT	CSVEQGAAEAFF
TRBV7-9	TRBJ2-7	many	.	TGTGCCAGCAGCGGGGGAGCGGGTCGCTACGAGCAGTACTTC	CASSGGAGRYEQYF
TRBV6-2/TRBV6-3	TRBJ2-3	.	.	TGTGCCAGTAGTCGCCGACTAGTACAAACTAGCAGAGATACGCAGTATTTT	CASSRRLVQTSRDTQYF
TRBV20-1	TRBJ2-5	.	.	TGCAGTGCTAGAACGGGCGGCGAGAGCCAGTACTTC	CSARTGGESQYF
TRBV6-5	TRBJ2-1	many	TRBD1	TGTGCCAGCAGTTACTCTCAGGGGGCGGATAATGAGCAGTTCTTC	CASSYSQGADNEQFF
TRBV6-2/TRBV6-3	TRBJ1-1	.	TRBD1	TGTGACAGCACAACCGCCGGGACAGGGAACACTGAATCTTTCTTT	CDSTTAGTGNTESFF
TRBV6-2/TRBV6-3	TRBJ1-5	.	TRBD1	TGTGCCAGAAGTTACTTGGACAGGGGATATCGGCCCCAGCATTTT	CARSYLDRGYRPQHF
TRBV4-3	TRBJ1-2	many	TRBD1	TGCGCCAGCAGCCTTATACAGGGGGCTGTTGGCTACACCTTC	CASSLIQGAVGYTF
TRBV11-2	TRBJ2-2	.	.	TGTGCCAGCAGCTTGTGGGGGACGGACACCGGGGAGCTGTTTTTT	CASSLWGTDTGELFF
TRBV20-1	TRBJ2-1	once	.	TGCAGTGCTAGAGACATTTACTCCTACAATGAGCAGTTCTTC	CSARDIYSYNEQFF
TRBV5-1	TRBJ1-2	many	.	TGCGCCAGCAGCTCCATGACAGTAAGCTATGACTACACCTTC	CASSSMTVSYDYTF
TRBV20-1	TRBJ2-5	few	.	TGCAGTGCCCAACATTGGTCTTCGGGGGCCCAAGAGACCCAGTACTTC	CSAQHWSSGAQETQYF
TRBV4-1	TRBJ1-1	.	.	TGCGCCAGCAGCCAATTGGCCCCGGGTTCGGACACTGAAGCTTTCTTT	CASSQLAPGSDTEAFF
TRBV5-6	TRBJ1-3	.	.	TGTGCCAGCAGGATCTCTAGCTCTGGAAACACCATATATTTT	CASRISSSGNTIYF
TRBV4-1	TRBJ2-2	many	TRBD2	TGCGCCAGCAGCCAAGTGTTGCGGGAGGTGGGCGGGGAGCTGTTTTTT	CASSQVLREVGGELFF
TRBV6-6	TRBJ1-6	.	.	TGTACCAGTAAAGGGGGTAATTCACCCCTCCACTTT	CTSKGGNSPLHF
TRBV11-3	TRBJ2-1	.	TRBD2	TGTGCCAGCACCCACGGGACTAGCGGGAGCCGTGAACAGTTCTTC	CASTHGTSGSREQFF
TRBV6-5	TRBJ2-3	.	.	TGTGCCAGCAGTTACGAGGCTGCGGGCACAGATACGCAGTATTTT	CASSYEAAGTDTQYF
TRBV7-9	TRBJ2-5	.	.	TGTGCCAGCAGCTTAGGTAGCATTTCGTACCATGAGACCCAGTACTTC	CASSLGSISYHETQYF
TRBV29-1	TRBJ2-3	many	TRBD1	TGCAGCGTTGTCTTTTTGGACAGGGGGGATAGCACAGATACGCAGTATTTT	CSVVFLDRGDSTDTQYF
TRBV20-1	TRBJ2-3	many	TRBD2	TGCAGTGCTGATAGCGGGGGAGCTCGCGATACGCAGTATTTT	CSADSGGARDTQYF
TRBV6-5	TRBJ2-3	many	TRBD1	TGTGCCAGCAGGCAGGGACAGCCTAGCACAGATACGCAGTATTTT	CASRQGQPSTDTQYF